This entry is about one T cell receptor (beta chain). The data were obtained in a study of blood T cell repertoires in COVID-19. Study details: Acute-phase and convalescent COVID-19 samples originated in the United States, Italy and Spain. PBMCs, B-cell-depleted T cells, or T cells provided the cDNA or gDNA that made up the material.

V lost 6 bases to trimming and J lost 2 bases; unmatched junction nucleotides: 18. Germline CDR1 is SQVTM and CDR2 is ANQGSEA. The CDR3 is 17 amino acids. Authors' methods: Amplified reference gene primers provided the basis for estimating nucleated cell counts. The protocol was immunoSEQ multiplex PCR, while the TCRdb copy is restricted to in-frame clones and leaves out a portion. V and J calls and clone size follow that table, whereas D and trimming were derived from the DNA. The sample records tens of thousands of clones, 82% being singletons. The rearrangement links TRBV29-1 to TRBJ1-1; TRBD1 matches 7 bases. The clonotype comes from a woman aged 80 or older with acute or convalescent COVID-19. Sequencing was done on a sample of peripheral blood. CDR3 in DNA: TGCAGCGTGTTAGACAGGGCCCCCGCGAAAGGAAACACTGAAGCTTTCTTT. Its translation is CSVLDRAPAKGNTEAFF.